This passage covers 2 T cell receptor beta chains from one sample sequenced in a study of human T cells and chemical hapten exposure. TCRdb called the RACE reads again in MiXCR, with one record for every CDR3 protein. The repertoire includes approximately 400,000 distinct CDR3 sequences, about 4.4% of them detected once, and about 2.1% sits in the top ten. Specified time point: patch test 1, 2 weeks after DPC sensitization. The treatment: therapeutic diphenylcyclopropenone sensitization with weekly scalp DPC. The starting material was whole blood, obtained in connection with sensitization to the hapten diphenylcyclopropenone (DPC). These TCRs come from a woman aged 45-60 years with alopecia areata. Some clones in this sample may be carry-over from other donors' samples.

Ten or more counts support this clonotype. V usage is TRBV6-1 and J usage is TRBJ2-1; 8 bases are shared with TRBD2. CDR1 and CDR2 from the germline V gene are MNHNS and SASEGT. V dropped 6 bases and J dropped 8; count of bases not matched to a gene: 12. CDR3 length equals 15 residues. The CDR3 sequence: CASRRDGTSNDEQFF. DNA of the CDR3: TGTGCCAGCAGGAGGGACGGGACTAGTAACGATGAGCAGTTCTTC.

This clonotype has only a few counts. The V call is TRBV9, the J call TRBJ2-4, with D tentatively TRBD1 (6 bases). V was cut by 5 bases and J by 8 bases, with 20 bases left in between. This CDR3 has 15 residues. Germline V gene data show CDR1 as SGDLS and CDR2 as YYNGEE. For the CDR3, the DNA is TGTGCCAGCAGTGGAAGGGCAGGGGTCATGGACATTCAGTACTTC. Its translation: CASSGRAGVMDIQYF.